The 31 T cell receptor beta chains reported below all come from one sample, sequenced in a study of blood T cell repertoires in COVID-19. Produced via immunoSEQ multiplex PCR; TCRdb's table is partial and in-frame only. The sample shows around 300,000 clones, approximately 88% of them seen only once. Material: peripheral blood. These TCRs come from a woman aged 25 to 45 with COVID-19, enrolled during active disease.

The V and J genes are TRBV11-2 and TRBJ2-1; D possibly corresponds to TRBD1 (6 bases). This CDR3 has 14 residues. Germline V gene sequence: CDR1 SGHAT, CDR2 FQNNGV. Trimming cost V 1 base and J 6 bases, with 10 bases left between them. CDR3 DNA sequence: TGTGCCAGCAGCTTAGGGGGGCTTGGCAATGAGCAGTTCTTC. This codes for CASSLGGLGNEQFF.

This clone showed up just once. V is TRBV25-1 and J is TRBJ1-3; TRBD1 matches 9 bases. V lost 0 bases to trimming and J lost 5 bases; unmatched junction nucleotides: 5. This CDR3 contains 16 residues. CDR1 and CDR2 from the germline V gene are MGHDK and SYGVNS. Here the CDR3 reads CASSEYLGQGRNTIYF. CDR3 coding DNA: TGTGCCAGCAGTGAATATTTGGGACAGGGAAGAAACACCATATATTTT.

V is TRBV3-1 (or the pseudogene TRBV3-2) and J is TRBJ2-7; TRBD2 aligns across 9 bases. The CDR3 extends over 16 amino acids. The V gene end was trimmed by 0 bases and the J gene end by 4 bases; junction bases not matched to a gene: 7. Germline lookup yields CDR1 LGHDT and CDR2 YNNKEL (reference sequence). The CDR3 protein is CASSQDLASGVYEQYF. The DNA of the CDR3 is TGTGCCAGCAGCCAAGATCTGGCTAGCGGGGTTTACGAGCAGTACTTC.

The CDR3 DNA reads TGCAGTGCTAGTCCCGATGTGAGGGGGATGAACACTGAAGCTTTCTTT. Its translation: CSASPDVRGMNTEAFF. The chain joins TRBV20-1 to TRBJ1-1; TRBD1 is a possible D gene (6 bases). V was cut by 3 bases and J by 0 bases, with 17 bases left in between. Germline lookup yields CDR1 DFQATT and CDR2 SNEGSKA (reference sequence). This CDR3 is 16 amino acids long.

In the case of this clone: At one end, the junction sequence differs from germline, possibly due to a read error. CDR3 nucleotide sequence: TGTGCCAGCAGGGAAGACGGTGCGTATAGCAATCAGCCCCAGCATTTT. Translation gives CASREDGAYSNQPQHF. The J gene is TRBJ1-5, the V gene TRBV2, with D unresolved. In germline, CDR1 is SNHLY, CDR2 FYNNEI. The CDR3 is 16 residues long.

The chain couples TRBV10-1 to TRBJ1-5; D unclear. The CDR3 loop spans 10 amino acids. Looked up from germline, CDR1 is WNHNN and CDR2 is SYGVQD (reference sequence). V lost 7 bases to trimming and J lost 7 bases, with 5 bases between them. CDR3 coding DNA: TGCGCCAGCATGAGGCAGCCCCAGCATTTT. The encoded protein is CASMRQPQHF.

The chain recombines TRBV19 with TRBJ1-1, with unresolved D. This CDR3 contains 15 residues. The V and J ends lost 5 bases and 0 bases respectively, with 13 bases between them. Per germline, CDR1 LNHDA and CDR2 SQIVND (reference sequence). The CDR3 DNA is TGTGCCAGTAGTTTGCAAGCGGTCATGAACACTGAAGCTTTCTTT. It specifies CASSLQAVMNTEAFF.

This chain links TRBV28 with TRBJ2-7; TRBD1 agrees at 10 bases. Per germline, CDR1 MDHEN and CDR2 SYDVKM. The length of the CDR3 is 15 residues. V shed 5 bases and J 7 bases; nucleotides not matched to a gene: 11. The CDR3 sequence: CASSTPGTGAGEQYV. CDR3 DNA: TGTGCCAGCAGTACCCCAGGGACAGGGGCGGGGGAGCAGTACGTC.

The V and J genes are TRBV6-1 and TRBJ1-6; the D is unclear. This CDR3 region has 15 residues. Germline CDR1 is MNHNS and CDR2 is SASEGT. Deletions cut 0 bases from V and 8 bases from J, with 11 bases between. In nucleotides, the CDR3 is TGTGCCAGCAGTGAAGCGTACGGGGATTATTCACCCCTCCACTTT. Its translation is CASSEAYGDYSPLHF.

This rearrangement joins TRBV3-1 (or the pseudogene TRBV3-2) to TRBJ1-6; D is uncertain. Deletions cut 5 bases from V and 9 bases from J, with 17 bases between. The CDR3 is 15 residues long. Per the germline V gene, CDR1 is LGHDT and CDR2 is YNNKEL (reference sequence). The CDR3 coding sequence is TGTGCCAGCAGCTCTACGCGGGGAAGCGGTTCACCCCTCCACTTT. Translation gives CASSSTRGSGSPLHF.

The rearrangement joins TRBV7-9 to TRBJ1-1; tentative D call: TRBD1 (5 bases). Germline V gene sequence: CDR1 SEHNR, CDR2 FQNEAQ (reference sequence). This CDR3 region has 16 residues. V lost 1 base and J lost 6, with 18 bases in between. DNA of the CDR3: TGTGCCAGCAGCTTAGGGACCGTTCAGGGTGGATCTGAAGCTTTCTTT. This translates into CASSLGTVQGGSEAFF.

The rearrangement joins TRBV2 to TRBJ2-5; TRBD2 matches at 14 bases. The CDR3 has 18 amino acids. Trimming removed 2 bases from V and 5 bases from J; junction bases left unmatched: 10. Germline V CDR1 and CDR2: SNHLY, FYNNEI. CDR3 amino acids: CASSETGLAGGRGETQYF. Written as DNA, the CDR3 is TGTGCCAGCAGTGAAACCGGACTAGCGGGGGGCCGGGGGGAGACCCAGTACTTC.

The rearrangement uses TRBV9 and TRBJ1-6; a weak D match, TRBD1 (6 bases). CDR3 length: 14 amino acids. Germline values: CDR1 SGDLS, CDR2 YYNGEE. The germline V and J ends were trimmed by 3 bases and 8 bases, with 12 bases remaining between them. CDR3 sequence: CASSARQVDSPLHF. CDR3 in DNA: TGTGCCAGCAGCGCGCGACAGGTGGATTCACCCCTCCACTTT.

The rearrangement joins TRBV11-2 to TRBJ1-5, with 8 bases matching TRBD1. The CDR3 sequence is 15 residues long. Germline CDR1 reads SGHAT; CDR2 reads FQNNGV. Trimming at V came to 5 bases and at J to 2 bases, leaving 5 bases not matched to a gene. The CDR3 DNA sequence: TGTGCCAGCAGCCCAGGGACAGGCCGCAATCAGCCCCAGCATTTT. Amino acid sequence: CASSPGTGRNQPQHF.

V is TRBV18 and J is TRBJ1-2; D is uncertain. This CDR3 region has 14 residues. Trimming left V 3 bases short and J 8 bases short, with 16 bases between. CDR1 is KGHSH and CDR2 is LQKENI in the germline V gene. CDR3 protein: CASSPTKLAGGYTF. The DNA for the CDR3 is TGTGCCAGCTCACCCACTAAGTTGGCCGGCGGCTACACCTTC.

V and J are TRBV6-5 and TRBJ1-1; D unclear. The CDR3 consists of 13 residues. Germline V CDR1 and CDR2: MNHEY, SVGAGI. The V gene lost 4 bases and the J gene lost 4 bases, with 10 bases spanning the gap. CDR3 bases: TGTGCCAGCAGTTTCTCCAAATTCACTGAAGCTTTCTTT. Encoded protein: CASSFSKFTEAFF.

The V call is TRBV4-2, the J call TRBJ2-2; TRBD1 is a possible D gene (5 bases). CDR1 LGHNA and CDR2 YNFKEQ come from the germline V gene. Trimming took off 4 bases at V and 6 bases at J, with 12 bases between the two ends. The CDR3 extends over 14 amino acids. The CDR3 loop is CASSLREGAGELFF. In DNA, the CDR3 is TGTGCCAGCAGCCTCAGGGAAGGGGCCGGGGAGCTGTTTTTT.

This chain links TRBV19 with TRBJ1-3; a weak D match, TRBD1 (6 bases). V was clipped by 9 bases and J by 0 bases, with 21 bases between them. The CDR3 is 17 residues long. Germline CDR1 LNHDA, CDR2 SQIVND (reference sequence). The CDR3: CASLRGSDVNSGNTIYF. The CDR3 region has the DNA TGTGCCAGCCTAAGGGGGAGTGACGTGAACTCTGGAAACACCATATATTTT. The variable domain in full, with the rest retrieved from reference TRBV19 and TRBJ1-3, is DGGITQSPKYLFRKEGQNVTLSCEQNLNHDAMYWYRQDPGQGLRLIYYSQIVNDFQKGDIAEGYSVSREKKESFPLTVTSAQKNPTAFYLCASLRGSDVNSGNTIYFGEGSWLTVV.

V gene TRBV5-1 combines with J gene TRBJ2-1, with D hard to call. The CDR3 spans 17 residues. Germline V CDR1 and CDR2: SGHRS, YFSETQ. V was shortened by 0 bases and J by 0 bases, with 13 bases between the two germline ends. The CDR3 loop is CASSLALSFFSYNEQFF. The CDR3, as DNA: TGCGCCAGCAGCTTGGCCCTCTCGTTTTTCTCCTACAATGAGCAGTTCTTC.

V is TRBV7-9 and J is TRBJ1-5, with a weak D call TRBD1 (6 bases). Germline CDR1 reads SEHNR; CDR2 reads FQNEAQ (reference sequence). CDR3 size: 11 residues. Trimming shortened V by 5 bases and J by 15 bases, and 14 bases separated the two germline ends. In DNA form, the CDR3 reads TGTGCCAGCAGCATCAGGGGTTGCCGGCATTTT. Translation gives CASSIRGCRHF.

The gene calls are TRBV27 and TRBJ2-2, with 9 positions matching TRBD2. Per the germline V gene, CDR1 is MNHEY and CDR2 is SMNVEV (reference sequence). This CDR3 is 16 amino acids long. Trimming at V came to 3 bases and at J to 5 bases, leaving 7 bases not matched to a gene. The CDR3: CASSFGRGGRTGELFF. CDR3 bases: TGTGCCAGCAGTTTCGGGCGGGGGGGCCGAACCGGGGAGCTGTTTTTT.

The chain joins TRBV3-1 (or the pseudogene TRBV3-2) to TRBJ2-3; D perhaps matches TRBD2 (6 bases). V lost 5 bases and J 0 bases, leaving 12 bases between the germline ends. CDR3 length: 15 amino acids. CDR1 is LGHDT, CDR2 YNNKEL, per germline (reference sequence). As DNA, the CDR3 is TGTGCCAGCAGCAGAGGACTAACTAGCACAGATACGCAGTATTTT. It specifies CASSRGLTSTDTQYF.

The chain uses TRBV27 and TRBJ2-1; TRBD1 matches at 8 bases. Germline CDR1 and CDR2: MNHEY and SMNVEV (reference sequence). CDR3 size: 14 residues. Trimming cost V 3 bases and J 6 bases; bases outside gene matches: 4. CDR3 loop: CASSFRQGSNEQFF. The CDR3 DNA follows: TGTGCCAGCAGTTTCCGACAGGGGAGCAATGAGCAGTTCTTC.

The V call is TRBV5-1, the J call TRBJ1-4, with 7 bases lining up with TRBD1. The germline CDR1 and CDR2 sequences are SGHRS and YFSETQ. The CDR3 totals 15 residues. V shed 2 bases and J 3 bases; nucleotides not matched to a gene: 4. CDR3 in DNA: TGCGCCAGCAGCTTACAGGGGAAATCTAATGAAAAACTGTTTTTT. It is translated as CASSLQGKSNEKLFF.

J is TRBJ1-1 and V is TRBV5-5; D remains ambiguous. V was clipped by 0 bases and J by 0 bases, with 12 bases between them. CDR3 length: 16 amino acids. Germline CDR1 is SGHKS and CDR2 is YYEKEE (reference sequence). The CDR3 loop is CASSLARVGLNTEAFF. The CDR3 region has the DNA TGTGCCAGCAGCTTGGCCCGGGTTGGCCTGAACACTGAAGCTTTCTTT.

The V and J genes are TRBV30 and TRBJ2-5; 9 bases line up with TRBD2. The V gene end was trimmed by 0 bases and the J gene end by 2 bases; junction bases not matched to a gene: 1. Germline CDR1 GTSNPN, CDR2 SVGIG (reference sequence). CDR3 length equals 14 residues. CDR3 DNA: TGTGCCTGGAGTGTTAGCGGGGGTCAAGAGACCCAGTACTTC. It translates to CAWSVSGGQETQYF.

The gene calls are TRBV15 and TRBJ1-5, with D perhaps matching TRBD1 (5 bases). CDR1 LNHNV and CDR2 YYDKDF come from the germline V gene (reference sequence). The CDR3 loop spans 17 amino acids. The V and J ends lost 0 bases and 4 bases respectively, with 16 bases between them. The CDR3 region is CATSRDLQGGSNQPQHF. DNA for the CDR3: TGTGCCACCAGCAGAGATTTGCAGGGAGGTAGTAATCAGCCCCAGCATTTT.

CDR3 in amino acids: CASKPTGSLETQYF. CDR3 in DNA: TGTGCCAGTAAACCCACGGGGTCCCTAGAGACCCAGTACTTC. This sequence joins TRBV19 and TRBJ2-5; the D gene is possibly TRBD2 (5 bases). Looked up from germline, CDR1 is LNHDA and CDR2 is SQIVND (reference sequence). V was pared by 7 bases and J by 4 bases, with 16 bases between. This CDR3 has 14 amino acids.

The chain employs TRBV28 and TRBJ1-6; tentatively, D is TRBD1 (5 bases). Germline V gene data show CDR1 as MDHEN and CDR2 as SYDVKM. Trimming took 3 bases from V and 7 from J, leaving 10 bases between them. The CDR3 contains 14 residues. CDR3 nucleotides: TGTGCCAGCAGTTTGGCAGGGCGAAATTCACCCCTCCACTTT. It codes for CASSLAGRNSPLHF.

The CDR3 DNA follows: TGTGCCAGCAGTTGGGGACAAGAGCAGACCCAGTACTTC. This translates into CASSWGQEQTQYF. The chain joins TRBV6-6 to TRBJ2-5; D is possibly TRBD1 (6 bases). In germline, CDR1 is MNHNY, CDR2 SVGAGI (reference sequence). V gave up 4 bases and J gave up 6 bases, with 12 bases separating them. The length of the CDR3 is 13 residues.

This sequence joins TRBV19 and TRBJ1-5; the D is unclear. This CDR3 spans 14 amino acids. Germline assignment: CDR1 LNHDA and CDR2 SQIVND (reference sequence). Trimming removed 3 bases at V and 0 bases at J, with 6 bases between. The CDR3 region has the DNA TGTGCCAGTAGTATGAGGAATAGCAATCAGCCCCAGCATTTT. This sequence encodes CASSMRNSNQPQHF.